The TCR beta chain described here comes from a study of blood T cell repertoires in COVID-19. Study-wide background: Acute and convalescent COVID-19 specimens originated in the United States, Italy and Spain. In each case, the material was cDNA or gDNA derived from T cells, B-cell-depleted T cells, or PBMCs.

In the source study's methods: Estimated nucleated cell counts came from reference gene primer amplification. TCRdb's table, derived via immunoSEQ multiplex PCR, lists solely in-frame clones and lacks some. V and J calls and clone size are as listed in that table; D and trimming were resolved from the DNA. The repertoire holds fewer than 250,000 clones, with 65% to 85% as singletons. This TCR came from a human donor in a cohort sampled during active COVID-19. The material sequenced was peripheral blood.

The CDR3 region is CASSLGQGYGGYTF. DNA for the CDR3: TGTGCCAGCAGTCTGGGCCAGGGGTACGGTGGCTACACCTTC. The chain combines TRBV28 with TRBJ1-2; D is perhaps TRBD1 (6 bases). V was cut by 5 bases and J by 7 bases, with 17 bases left in between. The CDR3 runs 14 residues. The germline V gene has CDR1 MDHEN and CDR2 SYDVKM.